Below are 6 T cell receptor beta chains sequenced from a single sample in a study of blood T cell repertoires in COVID-19. This table comes from immunoSEQ multiplex PCR, and its TCRdb copy is limited to in-frame clones, with some not included. This table has fewer than 400,000 clones, just under 90% appearing once. Sequenced: PBMCs or T cells enriched from blood (not recorded which). The receptors derive from a woman aged 50 to 60 who had recovered from COVID-19.

V usage is TRBV10-3 and J usage is TRBJ1-1, with a tentative D call TRBD1 (6 bases). The CDR3 contains 13 residues. V gave up 5 bases and J gave up 7 bases, with 14 bases separating them. The germline CDR1 and CDR2 sequences are ENHRY and SYGVKD. This CDR3 reads CAISLGGASEAFF. The CDR3 nucleotides read TGTGCCATCAGTCTAGGGGGGGCAAGTGAAGCTTTCTTT.

The rearrangement links TRBV3-1 (or the pseudogene TRBV3-2) to TRBJ2-5, with D maybe TRBD2 (6 bases). Germline values: CDR1 LGHDT, CDR2 YNNKEL (reference sequence). The CDR3 has 15 amino acids. V was shortened by 1 base and J by 5 bases, with 14 bases between the two germline ends. The CDR3 region has the DNA TGTGCCAGCAGCCAAGTCTCGGCGGGGCTGGAGACCCAGTACTTC. Encoded protein: CASSQVSAGLETQYF.

The rearrangement links TRBV2 to TRBJ1-5; maybe TRBD1 (5 bases). The CDR3 consists of 16 residues. Germline CDR1 SNHLY, CDR2 FYNNEI. V lost 3 bases to trimming and J lost 5 bases, with 17 bases between them. Here the CDR3 DNA reads TGTGCCAGCAGTGACCTGGGGGGTATTATAGATCAGCCCCAGCATTTT. The encoded protein is CASSDLGGIIDQPQHF.

Only a few counts were recorded for this clone. The V gene is TRBV28, the J gene TRBJ2-7; 8 bases are shared with TRBD2. The CDR3 runs to 13 residues. Looked up from germline, CDR1 is MDHEN and CDR2 is SYDVKM. Unmatched junction bases numbered 2, after V lost 3 bases and J lost 4 bases. DNA for the CDR3: TGTGCCAGCAGTTTTGCTAGCGGGTACGAGCAGTACTTC. This translates into CASSFASGYEQYF.

The chain joins TRBV13 to TRBJ2-1; 10 nucleotides agree with TRBD2. The germline V gene has CDR1 PRHDT and CDR2 FYEKMQ (reference sequence). The CDR3 has 17 residues. Germline trimming cut 3 bases from V and 1 base from J; bases unmatched to any gene: 6. CDR3 coding DNA: TGTGCCAGCAGCTTTGCCAGCGGGGGGGCTTCCTACAATGAGCAGTTCTTC. This encodes CASSFASGGASYNEQFF.

CDR3 bases: TGTGCCAGCAGTGACTCACTCATGAACACCGGGGAGCTGTTTTTT. Translated: CASSDSLMNTGELFF. V and J are TRBV2 and TRBJ2-2; the D is unclear. The CDR3 covers 15 residues. CDR1 is SNHLY and CDR2 is FYNNEI in the germline V gene. Trimming stripped 3 bases from V and 1 base from J, with 9 bases between.